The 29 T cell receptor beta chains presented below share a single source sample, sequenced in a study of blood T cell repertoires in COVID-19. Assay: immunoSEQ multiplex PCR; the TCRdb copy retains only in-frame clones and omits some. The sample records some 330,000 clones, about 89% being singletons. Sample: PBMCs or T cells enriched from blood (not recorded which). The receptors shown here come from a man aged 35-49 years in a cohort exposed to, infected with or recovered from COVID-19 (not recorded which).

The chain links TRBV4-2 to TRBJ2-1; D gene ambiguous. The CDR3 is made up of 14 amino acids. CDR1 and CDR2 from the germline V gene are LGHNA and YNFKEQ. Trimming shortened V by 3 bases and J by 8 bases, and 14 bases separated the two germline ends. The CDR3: CASSQDEAPHEQFF. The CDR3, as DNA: TGTGCCAGCAGCCAGGATGAGGCACCCCATGAGCAGTTCTTC.

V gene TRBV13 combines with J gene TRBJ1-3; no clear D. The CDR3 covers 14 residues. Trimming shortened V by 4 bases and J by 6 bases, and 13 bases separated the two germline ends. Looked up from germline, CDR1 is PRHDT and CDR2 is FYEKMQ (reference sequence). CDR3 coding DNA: TGTGCCAGCAGCTCGAGGAGAAGCGTAAACACCATATATTTT. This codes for CASSSRRSVNTIYF.

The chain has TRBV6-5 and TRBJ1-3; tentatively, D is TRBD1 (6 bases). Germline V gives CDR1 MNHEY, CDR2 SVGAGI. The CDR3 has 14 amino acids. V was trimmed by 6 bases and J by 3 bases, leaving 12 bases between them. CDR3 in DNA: TGTGCCAGCAGCCCAGGGGACATTGGAAACACCATATATTTT. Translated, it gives CASSPGDIGNTIYF.

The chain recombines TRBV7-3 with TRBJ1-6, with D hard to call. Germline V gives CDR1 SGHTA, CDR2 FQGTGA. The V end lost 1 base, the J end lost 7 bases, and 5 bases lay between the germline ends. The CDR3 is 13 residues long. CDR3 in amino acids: CASSLSRNSPLHF. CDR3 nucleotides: TGTGCCAGCAGCTTAAGTCGGAATTCACCCCTCCACTTT.

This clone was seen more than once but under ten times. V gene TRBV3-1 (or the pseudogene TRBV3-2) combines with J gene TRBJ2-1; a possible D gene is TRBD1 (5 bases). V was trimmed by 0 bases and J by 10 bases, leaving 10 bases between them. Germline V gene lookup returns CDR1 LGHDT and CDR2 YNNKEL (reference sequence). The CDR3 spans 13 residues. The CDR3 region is CASSQDRGREQFF. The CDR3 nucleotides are TGTGCCAGCAGCCAAGATAGGGGTCGGGAGCAGTTCTTC.

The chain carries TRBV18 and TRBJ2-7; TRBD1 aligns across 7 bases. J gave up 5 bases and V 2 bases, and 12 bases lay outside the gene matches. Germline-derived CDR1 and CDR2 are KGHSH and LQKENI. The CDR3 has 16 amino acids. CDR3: CASSPRSGGDPNEQYF. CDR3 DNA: TGTGCCAGCTCACCAAGGTCAGGGGGAGATCCCAACGAGCAGTACTTC.

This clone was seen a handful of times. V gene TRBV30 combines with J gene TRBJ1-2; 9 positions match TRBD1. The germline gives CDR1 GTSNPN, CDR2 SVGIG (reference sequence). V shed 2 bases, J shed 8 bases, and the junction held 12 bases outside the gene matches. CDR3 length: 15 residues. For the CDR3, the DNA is TGTGCCTGGAGTCCCCCAAACAGGGGGCGCGAGGGCTACACCTTC. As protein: CAWSPPNRGREGYTF.

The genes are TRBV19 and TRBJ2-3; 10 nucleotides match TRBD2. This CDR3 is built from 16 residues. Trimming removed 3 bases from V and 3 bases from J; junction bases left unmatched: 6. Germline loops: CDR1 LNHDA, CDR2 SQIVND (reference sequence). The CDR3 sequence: CASSIRSSGSTDTQYF. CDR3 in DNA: TGTGCCAGTAGTATTCGGTCTAGCGGGAGTACAGATACGCAGTATTTT.

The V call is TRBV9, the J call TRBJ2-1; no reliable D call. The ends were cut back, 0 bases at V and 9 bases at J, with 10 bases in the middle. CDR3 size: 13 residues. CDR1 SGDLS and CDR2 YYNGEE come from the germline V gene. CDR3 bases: TGTGCCAGCAGCGTAGCCCAGTTAAGTGAGCAGTTCTTC. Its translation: CASSVAQLSEQFF.

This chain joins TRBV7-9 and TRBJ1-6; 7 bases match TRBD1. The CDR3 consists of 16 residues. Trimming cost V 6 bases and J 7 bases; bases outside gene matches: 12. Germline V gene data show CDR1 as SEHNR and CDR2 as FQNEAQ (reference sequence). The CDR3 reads CASSATGVGRNSPLHF. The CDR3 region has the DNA TGTGCCAGCAGTGCTACAGGGGTTGGTCGGAATTCACCCCTCCACTTT.

Written as DNA, the CDR3 is TGTGCCAGCAGTTACTCGAGAGGAAGGGGCGGCTATGGCTACACCTTC. This sequence encodes CASSYSRGRGGYGYTF. V and J are TRBV6-5 and TRBJ1-2; weak D call: TRBD1 (5 bases). The length of the CDR3 is 16 residues. Germline CDR1 reads MNHEY; CDR2 reads SVGAGI. V lost 0 bases and J 4 bases, leaving 15 bases between the germline ends.

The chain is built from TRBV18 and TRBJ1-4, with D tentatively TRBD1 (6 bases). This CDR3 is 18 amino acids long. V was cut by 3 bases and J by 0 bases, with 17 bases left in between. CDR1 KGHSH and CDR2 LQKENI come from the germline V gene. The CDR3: CASSPQPDSRATNEKLFF. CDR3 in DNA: TGTGCCAGCTCACCGCAGCCGGACAGCCGCGCAACTAATGAAAAACTGTTTTTT.

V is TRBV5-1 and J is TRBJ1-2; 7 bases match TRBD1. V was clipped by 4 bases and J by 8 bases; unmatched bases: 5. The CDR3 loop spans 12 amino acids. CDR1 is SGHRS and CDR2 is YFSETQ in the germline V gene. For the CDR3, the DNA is TGCGCCAGCAGCGGGGGACAGCCGGGCTACACCTTC. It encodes CASSGGQPGYTF. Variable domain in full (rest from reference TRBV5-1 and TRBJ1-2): KAGVTQTPRYLIKTRGQQVTLSCSPISGHRSVSWYQQTPGQGLQFLFEYFSETQRNKGNFPGRFSGRQFSNSRSEMNVSTLELGDSALYLCASSGGQPGYTFGSGTRLTVV.

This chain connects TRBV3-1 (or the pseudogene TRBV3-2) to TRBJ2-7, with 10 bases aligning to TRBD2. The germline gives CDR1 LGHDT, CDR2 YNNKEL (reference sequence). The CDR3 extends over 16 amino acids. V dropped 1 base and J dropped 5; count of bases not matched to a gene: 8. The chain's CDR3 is CASSQGASGSFHEQYF. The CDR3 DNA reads TGTGCCAGCAGCCAAGGAGCTAGCGGGAGTTTCCACGAGCAGTACTTC.

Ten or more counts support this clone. The CDR3 DNA reads TGTGCCACCAGCAGAGATCGGACAGGGACCGGCTACACCTTC. This codes for CATSRDRTGTGYTF. The rearrangement uses TRBV15 and TRBJ1-2, with 8 nucleotides matching TRBD1. The CDR3 loop spans 14 amino acids. Losses at the gene ends were 0 bases for V and 8 bases for J; bases not matched to a gene: 5. Germline V gene lookup returns CDR1 LNHNV and CDR2 YYDKDF (reference sequence).

In DNA, the CDR3 is TGCGCCAGCAGTTCGAGCGGGAGCTACAAGCAGTCCGAGCAGTACTTC. It translates to CASSSSGSYKQSEQYF. The J gene is TRBJ2-7, the V gene TRBV5-1; TRBD2 aligns across 8 bases. Unmatched junction bases numbered 16, after V lost 5 bases and J lost 6 bases. The CDR3 spans 16 residues. Germline CDR1 is SGHRS and CDR2 is YFSETQ.

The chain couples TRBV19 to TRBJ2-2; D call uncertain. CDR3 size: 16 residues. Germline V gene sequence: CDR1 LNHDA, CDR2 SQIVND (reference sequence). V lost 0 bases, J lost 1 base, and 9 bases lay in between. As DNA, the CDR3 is TGTGCCAGTAGTATAGACGCAAATAGGAACACCGGGGAGCTGTTTTTT. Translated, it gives CASSIDANRNTGELFF.

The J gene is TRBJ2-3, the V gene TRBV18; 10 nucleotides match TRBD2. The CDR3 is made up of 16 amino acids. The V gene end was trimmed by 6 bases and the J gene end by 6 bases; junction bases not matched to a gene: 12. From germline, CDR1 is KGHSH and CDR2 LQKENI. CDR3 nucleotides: TGTGCCAGCTCGCTGACTAGCGGGCCCTTTGGGGATACGCAGTATTTT. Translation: CASSLTSGPFGDTQYF. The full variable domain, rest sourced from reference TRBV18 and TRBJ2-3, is NAGVMQNPRHLVRRRGQEARLRCSPMKGHSHVYWYRQLPEEGLKFMVYLQKENIIDESGMPKERFSAEFPKEGPSILRIQQVVRGDSAAYFCASSLTSGPFGDTQYFGPGTRLTVL.

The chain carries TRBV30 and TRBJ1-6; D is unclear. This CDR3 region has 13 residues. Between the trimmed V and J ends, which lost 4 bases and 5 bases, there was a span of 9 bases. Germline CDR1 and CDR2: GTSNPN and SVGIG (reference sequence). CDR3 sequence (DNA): TGTGCCTGGAAGGAGCAGAATAATTCACCCCTCCACTTT. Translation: CAWKEQNNSPLHF. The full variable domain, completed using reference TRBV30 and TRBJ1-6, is SQTIHQWPATLVQPVGSPLSLECTVEGTSNPNLYWYRQAAGRGLQLLFYSVGIGQISSEVPQNLSASRPQDRQFILSSKKLLLSDSGFYLCAWKEQNNSPLHFGNGTRLTVT.

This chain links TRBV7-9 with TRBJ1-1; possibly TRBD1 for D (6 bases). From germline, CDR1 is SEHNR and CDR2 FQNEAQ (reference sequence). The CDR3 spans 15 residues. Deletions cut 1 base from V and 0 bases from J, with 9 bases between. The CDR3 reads CASSLETGLNTEAFF. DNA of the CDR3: TGTGCCAGCAGCTTAGAGACAGGACTGAACACTGAAGCTTTCTTT.

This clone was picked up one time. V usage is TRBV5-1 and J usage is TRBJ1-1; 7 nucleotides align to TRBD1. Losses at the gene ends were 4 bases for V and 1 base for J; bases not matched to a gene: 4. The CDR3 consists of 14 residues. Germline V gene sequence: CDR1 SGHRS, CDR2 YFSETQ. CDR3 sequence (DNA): TGCGCCAGCAGCAGGGGACAGCCGAACACTGAAGCTTTCTTT. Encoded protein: CASSRGQPNTEAFF.

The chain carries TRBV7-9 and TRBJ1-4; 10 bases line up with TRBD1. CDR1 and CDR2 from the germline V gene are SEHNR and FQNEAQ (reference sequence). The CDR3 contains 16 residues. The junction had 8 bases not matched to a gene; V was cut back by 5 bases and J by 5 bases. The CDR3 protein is CASSPQPGQGNEKLFF. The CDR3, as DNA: TGTGCCAGCAGCCCTCAACCGGGACAGGGGAATGAAAAACTGTTTTTT.

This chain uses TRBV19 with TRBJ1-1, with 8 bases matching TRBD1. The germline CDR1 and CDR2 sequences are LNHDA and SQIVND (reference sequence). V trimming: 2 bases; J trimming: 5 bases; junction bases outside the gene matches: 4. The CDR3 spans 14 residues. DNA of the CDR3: TGTGCCAGTAGTATAACAGGGGGGGGTACTGAAGCTTTCTTT. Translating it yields CASSITGGGTEAFF.

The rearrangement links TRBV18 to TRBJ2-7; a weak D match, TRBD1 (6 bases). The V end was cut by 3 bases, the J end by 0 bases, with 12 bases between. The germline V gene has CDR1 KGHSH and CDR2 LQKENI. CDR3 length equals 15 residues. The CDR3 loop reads CASSPRDTSSYEQYF. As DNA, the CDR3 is TGTGCCAGCTCACCCCGGGACACGAGCTCCTACGAGCAGTACTTC.

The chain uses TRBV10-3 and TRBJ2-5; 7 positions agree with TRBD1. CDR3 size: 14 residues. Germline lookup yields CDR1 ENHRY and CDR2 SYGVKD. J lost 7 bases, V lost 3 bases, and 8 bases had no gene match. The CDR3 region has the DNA TGTGCCATCAGTGACTCGACAGGGTCCGGGACCCAGTACTTC. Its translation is CAISDSTGSGTQYF.

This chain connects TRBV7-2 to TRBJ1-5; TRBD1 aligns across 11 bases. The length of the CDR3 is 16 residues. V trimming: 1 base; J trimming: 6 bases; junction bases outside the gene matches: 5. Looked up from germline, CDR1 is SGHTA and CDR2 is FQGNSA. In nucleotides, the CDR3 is TGTGCCAGCAGCTTAGTCGGGGGACAGGGGGTTCAGCCCCAGCATTTT. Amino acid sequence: CASSLVGGQGVQPQHF.

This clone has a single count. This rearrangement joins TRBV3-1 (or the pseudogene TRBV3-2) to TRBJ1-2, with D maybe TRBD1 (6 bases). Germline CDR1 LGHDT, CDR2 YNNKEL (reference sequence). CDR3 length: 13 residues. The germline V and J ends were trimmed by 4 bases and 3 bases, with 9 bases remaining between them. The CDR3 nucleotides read TGTGCCAGCAGCCCACAGGGTGACTATGGCTACACCTTC. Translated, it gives CASSPQGDYGYTF.

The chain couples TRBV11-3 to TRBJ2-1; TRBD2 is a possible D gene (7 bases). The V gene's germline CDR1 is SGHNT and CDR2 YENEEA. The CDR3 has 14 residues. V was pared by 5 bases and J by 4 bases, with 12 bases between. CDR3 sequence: CASSKGGSYNEQFF. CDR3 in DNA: TGTGCCAGCAGCAAGGGGGGGAGTTACAATGAGCAGTTCTTC. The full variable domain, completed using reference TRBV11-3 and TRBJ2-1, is EAGVVQSPRYKIIEKKQPVAFWCNPISGHNTLYWYLQNLGQGPELLIRYENEEAVDDSQLPKDRFSAERLKGVDSTLKIQPAELGDSAVYLCASSKGGSYNEQFFGPGTRLTVL.

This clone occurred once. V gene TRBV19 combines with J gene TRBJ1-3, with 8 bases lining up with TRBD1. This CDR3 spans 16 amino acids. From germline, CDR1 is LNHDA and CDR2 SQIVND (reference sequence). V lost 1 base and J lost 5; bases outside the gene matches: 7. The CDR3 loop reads CASSIGMTGARNTIYF. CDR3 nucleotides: TGTGCCAGTAGTATAGGAATGACAGGGGCCAGAAACACCATATATTTT. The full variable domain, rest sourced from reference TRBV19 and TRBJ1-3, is DGGITQSPKYLFRKEGQNVTLSCEQNLNHDAMYWYRQDPGQGLRLIYYSQIVNDFQKGDIAEGYSVSREKKESFPLTVTSAQKNPTAFYLCASSIGMTGARNTIYFGEGSWLTVV.